These 17 T cell receptor beta chains were sequenced from one sample in a study of T cells in Graves' hyperthyroidism and ophthalmopathy. There were TCR beta CDR3 regions amplified from RNA transcripts. The study used the HTBI primer set for a first-round RT-PCR of the TCR CDR3. From the multiplex PCR reads, TCRdb called clonotypes with MiXCR, one entry per CDR3 protein. The repertoire holds about 360,000 distinct CDR3 sequences, over 10% seen once, with roughly 9.2% in the top ten. The material sequenced was blood. The receptors shown here come from a woman aged 18-35 years with Graves' hyperthyroidism.

This clonotype appeared many times. This rearrangement joins TRBV6-1 to TRBJ1-5, with D maybe TRBD1 (6 bases). Germline V CDR1 and CDR2: MNHNS, SASEGT. This CDR3 region has 14 residues. The V end was cut by 7 bases, the J end by 6 bases, with 16 bases between. The CDR3: CASKAGVAGQPQHF. CDR3 sequence (DNA): TGTGCCAGCAAGGCAGGGGTAGCGGGTCAGCCCCAGCATTTT.

This clonotype was found many times. The chain joins TRBV28 to TRBJ2-7; either TRBD1 or TRBD2 may supply D (5 bases each). Germline V lookup: CDR1 MDHEN, CDR2 SYDVKM. V was cut by 7 bases and J by 3 bases, with 19 bases left in between. The CDR3 has 15 residues. The CDR3 here is CASTGEGRERYEQYF. The CDR3 DNA reads TGTGCCAGCACCGGTGAGGGGCGCGAGCGCTACGAGCAGTACTTC. Based on the CDR3 plus reference TRBV28 and TRBJ2-7, the full variable domain is DVKVTQSSRYLVKRTGEKVFLECVQDMDHENMFWYRQDPGLGLRLIYFSYDVKMKEKGDIPEGYSVSREKKERFSLILESASTNQTSMYLCASTGEGRERYEQYFGPGTRLTVT.

This clonotype was recorded many times. The CDR3 DNA is TGTGCCAGCAGTCCGGATGGGGCAGCTGCTAGCACAGATACGCAGTATTTT. Amino acid sequence: CASSPDGAAASTDTQYF. The chain uses TRBV27 and TRBJ2-3, with D maybe TRBD1 (5 bases). V lost 5 bases and J lost 0, with 18 bases in between. CDR1 and CDR2 from the germline V gene are MNHEY and SMNVEV (reference sequence). The CDR3 sequence is 17 residues long.

The table lists this clonotype with a few counts. The CDR3 DNA follows: TGTGCCACCAGTGATAGTCCCGACGATGAGCAGTTCTTC. Translating gives CATSDSPDDEQFF. V gene TRBV24-1 combines with J gene TRBJ2-1; D gene uncertain. V dropped 3 bases and J dropped 8 bases, with 10 bases sitting between them. This CDR3 is 13 amino acids long. The germline gives CDR1 KGHDR, CDR2 SFDVKD.

This clonotype occurred many times. This rearrangement joins TRBV7-2 to TRBJ2-1; 7 bases map to TRBD2. The germline V gene has CDR1 SGHTA and CDR2 FQGNSA. CDR3 length: 16 residues. J was trimmed by 9 bases and V by 1 base; bases with no gene match: 12. CDR3 DNA sequence: TGTGCCAGCAGCTTAGTTCGGGAGTTAGCGGGTGGTGAGCAGTTCTTC. Its protein is CASSLVRELAGGEQFF.

This clonotype appeared a few times. This chain links TRBV2 with TRBJ1-2, with 12 bases aligning to TRBD1. Unmatched junction bases numbered 7, after V lost 8 bases and J lost 6 bases. The CDR3 is 14 residues long. Germline V gene lookup returns CDR1 SNHLY and CDR2 FYNNEI. In nucleotides, the CDR3 is TGTGCCAGCGGGCACGGGACAGGGGGCCATGGCTACACCTTC. Translated, it gives CASGHGTGGHGYTF.

The sample holds many counts of this clonotype. The chain links TRBV30 to TRBJ2-1; tentatively, D is TRBD2 (5 bases). Trimming removed 2 bases at V and 0 bases at J, with 8 bases between. The CDR3 covers 14 residues. CDR1 is GTSNPN and CDR2 is SVGIG in the germline V gene (reference sequence). CDR3 region: CAWSSGSSYNEQFF. The CDR3 bases are TGTGCCTGGAGTTCTGGGAGCTCCTACAATGAGCAGTTCTTC.

This clonotype was observed a handful of times. The genes are TRBV4-3 and TRBJ1-2, with TRBD1 matching 7 bases. This CDR3 is 15 amino acids long. CDR1 LGHNA and CDR2 YSLEER come from the germline V gene. V was pared by 0 bases and J by 6 bases, with 7 bases of the junction left unmatched. This chain's CDR3 is CASSQEDGTANGYTF. CDR3 bases: TGCGCCAGCAGCCAAGAGGACGGGACAGCGAATGGCTACACCTTC.

This clonotype was counted many times. V is TRBV6-1 and J is TRBJ2-7; D tentatively reads TRBD1 or TRBD2 (5 bases each). The germline V and J ends were trimmed by 3 bases and 5 bases, with 14 bases remaining between them. The CDR3 covers 14 residues. Germline lookup yields CDR1 MNHNS and CDR2 SASEGT. The CDR3 spells CASSEGVYAHEQYF. The CDR3 DNA reads as TGTGCCAGCAGTGAGGGGGTTTATGCCCACGAGCAGTACTTC.

V gene TRBV9 combines with J gene TRBJ1-1; D is undetermined. V gave up 2 bases and J gave up 3 bases, with 11 bases separating them. The CDR3 totals 14 residues. CDR1 SGDLS and CDR2 YYNGEE come from the germline V gene. CDR3 residues: CASSVEISDTEAFF. The CDR3 nucleotides are TGTGCCAGCAGCGTCGAAATCTCGGACACTGAAGCTTTCTTT.

This rearrangement joins TRBV12-3 or TRBV12-4 to TRBJ2-7; weak D call: TRBD2 (7 bases). This CDR3 has 16 residues. The CDR3 sequence: CTGSPPAWGGQAEQYF. CDR3 nucleotide sequence: TGTACCGGCAGTCCCCCCGCGTGGGGGGGGCAGGCAGAGCAGTACTTC.

This clonotype has a handful of counts. The chain uses TRBV19 and TRBJ1-1, with TRBD1 matching over 7 bases. V shed 10 bases and J 0 bases; nucleotides not matched to a gene: 5. CDR3 length equals 13 residues. Germline CDR1 and CDR2: LNHDA and SQIVND (reference sequence). CDR3 residues: CATRGRMNTEAFF. The CDR3 coding sequence is TGTGCCACCAGGGGGAGGATGAACACTGAAGCTTTCTTT.

This clonotype was seen at least ten times. This chain joins TRBV20-1 and TRBJ2-7; weak D call: TRBD2 (7 bases). V lost 6 bases to trimming and J lost 5 bases, with 14 bases between them. In germline, CDR1 is DFQATT, CDR2 SNEGSKA (reference sequence). The CDR3 totals 12 residues. CDR3 DNA: TGCAGTGCCGGGGGGAGGGGGGACGAGCAGTACTTC. As protein: CSAGGRGDEQYF.

This clonotype was detected ten times or more. The rearrangement uses TRBV28 and TRBJ2-1; 8 nucleotides align to TRBD2. Germline values: CDR1 MDHEN, CDR2 SYDVKM. The CDR3 covers 15 residues. With 1 base clipped from V and 9 bases from J, the junction kept 8 bases outside the gene matches. The CDR3 protein is CASSLLSGRGFEQFF. The DNA of the CDR3 is TGTGCCAGCAGTTTATTGAGCGGGAGAGGGTTTGAGCAGTTCTTC.

This clonotype was seen repeatedly, ten times or more. The CDR3: CASSPGGQSYEQYF. CDR3 nucleotide sequence: TGTGCCAGCAGTCCAGGGGGACAATCCTACGAGCAGTACTTC. This chain joins TRBV27 and TRBJ2-7; TRBD1 agrees at 7 bases. The CDR3 runs 14 residues. With 5 bases clipped from V and 1 base from J, the junction kept 5 bases outside the gene matches. Germline loops: CDR1 MNHEY, CDR2 SMNVEV (reference sequence).

This clonotype was seen repeatedly, ten times or more. The chain employs TRBV6-5 and TRBJ1-1; D not certain. CDR3 size: 13 residues. V was pared by 0 bases and J by 2 bases, with 4 bases between. Germline values: CDR1 MNHEY, CDR2 SVGAGI. DNA of the CDR3: TGTGCCAGCAGTTACTCATCCAACACTGAAGCTTTCTTT. It encodes CASSYSSNTEAFF.

The chain is built from TRBV19 and TRBJ2-7; 11 nucleotides match TRBD2. Trimming cost V 5 bases and J 3 bases; bases outside gene matches: 6. The CDR3 extends over 15 amino acids. Germline V gene data show CDR1 as LNHDA and CDR2 as SQIVND (reference sequence). The CDR3 DNA sequence: TGTGCCAGTAGTCCTAGCGGGGGGACTGACTACGAGCAGTACTTC. Its translation: CASSPSGGTDYEQYF.